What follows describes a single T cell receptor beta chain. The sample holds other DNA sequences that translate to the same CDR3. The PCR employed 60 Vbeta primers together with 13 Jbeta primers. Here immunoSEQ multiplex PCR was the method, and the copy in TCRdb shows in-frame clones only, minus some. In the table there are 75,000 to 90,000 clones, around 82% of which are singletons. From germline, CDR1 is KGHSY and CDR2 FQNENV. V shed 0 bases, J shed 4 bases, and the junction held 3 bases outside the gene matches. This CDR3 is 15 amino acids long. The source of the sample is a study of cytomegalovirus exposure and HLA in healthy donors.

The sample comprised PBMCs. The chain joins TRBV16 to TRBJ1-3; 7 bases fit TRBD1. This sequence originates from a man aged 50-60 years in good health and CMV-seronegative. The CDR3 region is CASSQSGTAGNTIYF. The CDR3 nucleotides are TGTGCCAGCAGCCAATCCGGGACAGCCGGAAACACCATATATTTT.